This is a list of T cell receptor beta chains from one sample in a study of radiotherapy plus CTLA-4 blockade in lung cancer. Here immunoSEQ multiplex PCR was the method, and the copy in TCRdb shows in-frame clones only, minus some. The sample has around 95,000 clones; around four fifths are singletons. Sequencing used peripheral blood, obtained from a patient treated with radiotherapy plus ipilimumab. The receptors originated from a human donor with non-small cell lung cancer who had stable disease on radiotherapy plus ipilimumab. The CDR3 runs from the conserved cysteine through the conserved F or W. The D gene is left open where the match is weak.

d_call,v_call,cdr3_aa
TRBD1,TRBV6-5,CASSPYTGGEGGYTF
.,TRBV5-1,CASSLNSEGTQYF
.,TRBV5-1,CASSPGVASGNYEQYF
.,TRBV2,CASTGQSSNQPQHF
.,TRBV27,CASSLFKVDGSSYEQYF
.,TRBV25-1,CASSLNTEAFF
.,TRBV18,CASSPKDNTEAFF
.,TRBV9,CASSPPSYEQYF
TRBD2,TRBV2,CASSEALAGVYNEQFF
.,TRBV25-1,CASLMNSGNTIYF
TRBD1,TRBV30,CAWSEGQVQPQHF
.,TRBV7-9,CASTPGTGKETQYF
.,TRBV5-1,CASSFQGLGTEAFF
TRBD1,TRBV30,CAWSLGQGPQPQHF
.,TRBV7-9,CASSFSPQGSSYEQYF
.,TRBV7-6,CASSPYNQPQHF
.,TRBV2,CASREIGVQETQYF
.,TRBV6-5,CASSYSRDTYSYEQYF
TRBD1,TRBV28,CASSSTGVGTEAFF
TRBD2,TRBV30,CAWSPVAGGSYNEQFF
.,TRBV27,CASSSRGAYGYTF
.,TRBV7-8,CASSLERGSIYEQYF
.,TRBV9,CASSVEAPGNTIYF
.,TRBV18,CASSPRRDTDTQYF
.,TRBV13,CASSLVGDGAYEQYF
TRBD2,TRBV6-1,CASSERAGRSTDTQYF
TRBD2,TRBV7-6,CASSLSPSGGRNEQFF
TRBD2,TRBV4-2,CASSLTAGEETQYF
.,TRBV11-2,CASSRTPWQYF
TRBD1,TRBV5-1,CASSLGYTGAETQYF
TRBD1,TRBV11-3,CASSFGDSLDTQYF
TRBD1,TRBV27,CASSWKQGFSTGELFF
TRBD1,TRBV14,CASSPVTRTGSKPQHF
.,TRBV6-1,CASAGSSNNQPQHF
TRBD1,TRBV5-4,CASSFDRGLSPLHF
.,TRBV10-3,CAISRGAGDEQFF
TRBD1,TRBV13,CASSATGTGDNEQYF
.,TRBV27,CATAASGWTEAFF
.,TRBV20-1,CSARPGETQYF
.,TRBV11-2,CASSLQQGTHEQYF
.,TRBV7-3,CASSLMGNYGYTF
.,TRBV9,CASSVASPGSEQYF
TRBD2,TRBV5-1,CASSWGTSSYQETQYF
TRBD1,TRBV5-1,CASSPVQGAGELFF
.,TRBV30,CAWSAPDRSYNSPLHF
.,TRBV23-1,CASSQYCRNTEAFF
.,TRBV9,CASSVENLPGTQYF
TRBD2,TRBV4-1,CASSQGPAGASTDTQYF
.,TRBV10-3,CAIRDETGTEAFF
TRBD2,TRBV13,CASRLAGGPGETQYF
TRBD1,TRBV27,CASSSRTGGTEAFF
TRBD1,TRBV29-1,CSVEDLVRGQGDTQYF
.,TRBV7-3,CASSFNRGGTGELFF
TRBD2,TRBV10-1,CASGLAGGPGDTQYF